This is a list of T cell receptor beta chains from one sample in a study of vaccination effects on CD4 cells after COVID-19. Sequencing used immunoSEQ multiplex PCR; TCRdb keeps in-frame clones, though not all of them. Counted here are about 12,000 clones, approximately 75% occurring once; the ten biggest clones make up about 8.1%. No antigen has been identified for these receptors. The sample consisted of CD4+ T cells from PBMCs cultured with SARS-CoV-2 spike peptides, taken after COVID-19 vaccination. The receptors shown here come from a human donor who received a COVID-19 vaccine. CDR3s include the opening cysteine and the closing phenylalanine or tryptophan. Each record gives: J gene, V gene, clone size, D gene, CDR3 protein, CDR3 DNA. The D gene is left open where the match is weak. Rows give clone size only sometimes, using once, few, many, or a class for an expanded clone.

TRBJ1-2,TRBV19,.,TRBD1,CASSMAGQAGGYTF,TGTGCCAGTAGTATGGCGGGACAGGCTGGTGGCTACACCTTC
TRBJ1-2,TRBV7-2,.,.,CASSLGSGINYGYTF,TGTGCCAGCAGCTTAGGTTCGGGGATAAACTATGGCTACACCTTC
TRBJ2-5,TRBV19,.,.,CASSVQETQYF,TGTGCCAGTAGTGTCCAAGAGACCCAGTACTTC
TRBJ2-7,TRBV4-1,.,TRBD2,CASSQGLAGALTYEQYF,TGCGCCAGCAGCCAAGGACTAGCGGGGGCCCTTACCTACGAGCAGTACTTC
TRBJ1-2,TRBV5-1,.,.,CASRPVRRPGYGYTF,TGCGCCAGCAGACCGGTTAGGAGGCCCGGCTATGGCTACACCTTC
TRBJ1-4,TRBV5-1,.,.,CASSYGGSPWEKLFF,TGCGCCAGCAGCTATGGTGGCTCTCCATGGGAAAAACTGTTTTTT
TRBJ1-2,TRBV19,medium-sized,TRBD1,CASSTRTGGSLRGYTF,TGTGCCAGTAGTACCCGGACAGGGGGAAGCTTGCGTGGCTACACCTTC
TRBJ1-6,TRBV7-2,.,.,CASSPRQGRLTLHF,TGTGCCAGCAGCCCTCGGCAGGGACGGTTAACCCTCCACTTT
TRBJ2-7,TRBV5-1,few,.,CASSLAGHPGYEQYF,TGCGCCAGCAGCTTGGCAGGGCACCCAGGCTACGAGCAGTACTTC
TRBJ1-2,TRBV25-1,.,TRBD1,CASSGQDRGAYGYTF,TGTGCCAGCAGTGGGCAAGACAGGGGGGCGTATGGCTACACCTTC
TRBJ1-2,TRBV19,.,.,CASSSTGNYGYTF,TGTGCCAGTAGCTCCACAGGAAACTATGGCTACACCTTC
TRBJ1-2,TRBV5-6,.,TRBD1,CASSEPGQGFNGYTF,TGTGCCAGCAGCGAGCCGGGACAGGGTTTCAATGGCTACACCTTC
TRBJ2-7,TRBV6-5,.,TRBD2,CASKLGASGMYEQYF,TGTGCCAGCAAGCTCGGGGCTAGCGGGATGTACGAGCAGTACTTC
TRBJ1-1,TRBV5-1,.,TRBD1,CASSLARGDSSAEAFF,TGCGCCAGCAGCTTAGCCAGAGGGGACAGTTCGGCTGAAGCTTTCTTT
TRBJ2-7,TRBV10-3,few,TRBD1,CAISDGQAGMGYEQYF,TGTGCCATCAGTGACGGACAGGCCGGTATGGGCTACGAGCAGTACTTC
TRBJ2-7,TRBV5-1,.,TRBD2,CASSPSGLAATYEQYF,TGCGCCAGCAGCCCATCGGGACTAGCGGCGACCTACGAGCAGTACTTC